A single sample is the source of the 24 T cell receptor beta chains below, sequenced in a study of graft-versus-host responses after intestinal transplantation. These receptors' antigens are unknown. TCRdb keeps only in-frame clones here, not all; method: immunoSEQ multiplex PCR. The sample holds approximately 99,000 clones, roughly 90% seen once. The specimen comprised unstimulated CD8+ T cells sorted from spleen or lymph node cells, sampled before transplant. These receptor sequences come from a human donor who was the organ donor for an intestinal transplant.

The genes are TRBV15 and TRBJ2-7; D unclear. Germline CDR1 and CDR2: LNHNV and YYDKDF (reference sequence). The CDR3 runs 15 residues. V was cut by 0 bases and J by 4 bases, with 13 bases left in between. The CDR3 nucleotides read TGTGCCACCAGCAGAGATGCGACACATAGTTACGAGCAGTACTTC. It translates to CATSRDATHSYEQYF.

The CDR3: CASSLSQSYEQYF. The CDR3 coding sequence is TGTGCCAGCAGTTTATCACAATCCTACGAGCAGTACTTC. V usage is TRBV27 and J usage is TRBJ2-7, with D unresolved. The CDR3 sequence is 13 residues long. Germline V gene data show CDR1 as MNHEY and CDR2 as SMNVEV (reference sequence). The V end was cut by 0 bases, the J end by 1 base, with 4 bases between.

This chain connects TRBV29-1 to TRBJ2-7, with 7 positions matching TRBD2. From germline, CDR1 is SQVTM and CDR2 ANQGSEA. This CDR3 has 14 residues. J lost 2 bases, V lost 4 bases, and 8 bases had no gene match. CDR3 loop: CSVVGLRGTYEQYF. The CDR3 nucleotides read TGCAGCGTTGTCGGGTTGCGGGGGACCTACGAGCAGTACTTC.

The chain recombines TRBV9 with TRBJ2-5, with 9 bases identical to TRBD2. The CDR3 is 16 residues long. Per germline, CDR1 SGDLS and CDR2 YYNGEE. The trim removed 0 bases at V and 1 base at J, leaving 4 bases unmatched. The CDR3 sequence: CASSVGIAGVQETQYF. In DNA form, the CDR3 reads TGTGCCAGCAGCGTAGGGATAGCGGGGGTCCAAGAGACCCAGTACTTC. Full variable domain (missing parts from reference TRBV9 and TRBJ2-5): DSGVTQTPKHLITATGQRVTLRCSPRSGDLSVYWYQQSLDQGLQFLIQYYNGEERAKGNILERFSAQQFPDLHSELNLSSLELGDSALYFCASSVGIAGVQETQYFGPGTRLLVL.

V is TRBV15 and J is TRBJ2-2; perhaps TRBD1 as D (5 bases). Germline V gene sequence: CDR1 LNHNV, CDR2 YYDKDF (reference sequence). Trimming removed 5 bases at V and 3 bases at J, with 7 bases between. This CDR3 contains 13 residues. The CDR3 DNA sequence: TGTGCCACCAGCGACAGACACACCGGGGAGCTGTTTTTT. Translated: CATSDRHTGELFF.

This clone was seen a single time. The CDR3 is CASRVNDPRLAGGEAGELFF. The CDR3 DNA reads TGTGCCAGCCGAGTAAATGACCCCCGGTTAGCGGGGGGAGAGGCCGGGGAGCTGTTTTTT. The rearrangement uses TRBV11-3 and TRBJ2-2, with 10 bases fitting TRBD2. The CDR3 has 20 residues. V trimming: 8 bases; J trimming: 6 bases; junction bases outside the gene matches: 24. Germline loops: CDR1 SGHNT, CDR2 YENEEA.

This chain links TRBV29-1 with TRBJ2-6, with 12 bases matching TRBD2. The CDR3 covers 17 residues. Germline trimming cut 2 bases from V and 2 bases from J; bases unmatched to any gene: 4. Germline V gene data show CDR1 as SQVTM and CDR2 as ANQGSEA. CDR3 residues: CSVELGTSGPGANVLTF. The CDR3 nucleotides are TGCAGCGTTGAACTAGGGACTAGCGGGCCTGGGGCCAACGTCCTGACTTTC.

This clone came up once. V and J are TRBV6-1 and TRBJ1-4; D unclear. The V gene lost 1 base and the J gene lost 7 bases, with 25 bases spanning the gap. The CDR3 contains 19 residues. Germline V CDR1 and CDR2: MNHNS, SASEGT. The CDR3 DNA follows: TGTGCCAGCAGTGAAGACAAGGACTACGACTTGCCCCAAGGTGAAAAACTGTTTTTT. Its translation is CASSEDKDYDLPQGEKLFF.

This chain links TRBV29-1 with TRBJ2-7, with TRBD2 as a possible D gene (7 bases). Trimming left V 0 bases short and J 2 bases short, with 14 bases between. From germline, CDR1 is SQVTM and CDR2 ANQGSEA. There are 15 residues in the CDR3. As DNA, the CDR3 is TGCAGCGTTGAAGAAGAAGCGGGACATACCTACGAGCAGTACTTC. Residues: CSVEEEAGHTYEQYF.

This clone was seen just once. This chain uses TRBV6-5 with TRBJ1-2, with 9 bases fitting TRBD1. Germline CDR1 MNHEY, CDR2 SVGAGI. The CDR3 covers 15 residues. Germline trimming cut 3 bases from V and 7 bases from J; bases unmatched to any gene: 9. The CDR3 spells CASSYVTGTGSGYTF. CDR3 sequence (DNA): TGTGCCAGCAGTTATGTGACCGGGACAGGGTCTGGCTACACCTTC.

The chain uses TRBV5-6 and TRBJ1-1; no reliable D call. This CDR3 has 13 amino acids. Looked up from germline, CDR1 is SGHDT and CDR2 is YYEEEE. The V end was cut by 1 base, the J end by 0 bases, with 4 bases between. The CDR3 loop reads CASSLIMNTEAFF. CDR3 DNA: TGTGCCAGCAGCTTGATTATGAACACTGAAGCTTTCTTT. Complete variable domain (other parts from reference TRBV5-6 and TRBJ1-1): DAGVTQSPTHLIKTRGQQVTLRCSPKSGHDTVSWYQQALGQGPQFIFQYYEEEERQRGNFPDRFSGHQFPNYSSELNVNALLLGDSALYLCASSLIMNTEAFFGQGTRLTVV.

This clone was counted between two and nine times. The chain is built from TRBV6-5 and TRBJ2-5, with D possibly being TRBD2 (6 bases). CDR3 length: 14 amino acids. CDR1 is MNHEY and CDR2 is SVGAGI in the germline V gene. The germline V and J ends were trimmed by 4 bases and 4 bases, with 13 bases remaining between them. The CDR3 loop is CASSSTLAPETQYF. The CDR3 DNA reads TGTGCCAGCAGTTCCACACTAGCTCCAGAGACCCAGTACTTC.

The J gene is TRBJ1-1, the V gene TRBV2; D remains unclear. CDR1 and CDR2 from the germline V gene are SNHLY and FYNNEI. Trimming stripped 1 base from V and 1 base from J, with 10 bases between. This CDR3 region has 15 residues. CDR3 region: CASSEGGLANTEAFF. As DNA, the CDR3 is TGTGCCAGCAGTGAAGGCGGGCTAGCGAACACTGAAGCTTTCTTT.

J is TRBJ2-1 and V is TRBV25-1, with D perhaps TRBD2 (6 bases). Trimming cost V 0 bases and J 2 bases, with 17 bases left between them. Germline V gives CDR1 MGHDK, CDR2 SYGVNS. The CDR3 extends over 18 amino acids. The CDR3, as DNA: TGTGCCAGCAGTGAATATTTTCTGGCGGGATCTGCCTACAATGAGCAGTTCTTC. Its translation is CASSEYFLAGSAYNEQFF.

The V gene is TRBV13, the J gene TRBJ2-1, with 7 bases fitting TRBD2. The CDR3 is made up of 16 amino acids. Losses at the gene ends were 1 base for V and 2 bases for J; bases not matched to a gene: 5. The V gene's germline CDR1 is PRHDT and CDR2 FYEKMQ (reference sequence). CDR3 residues: CASSLAWGRAYNEQFF. The DNA of the CDR3 is TGTGCCAGCAGCTTAGCTTGGGGGAGGGCCTACAATGAGCAGTTCTTC.

This chain uses TRBV4-1 with TRBJ2-7, with D possibly TRBD2 on 6 matching bases. With 0 bases removed from V and 2 bases from J, the gap between germline ends came to 11 bases. Germline V gene data show CDR1 as MGHRA and CDR2 as YSYEKL. This CDR3 region has 15 residues. The chain's CDR3 is CASSQDITGAYEQYF. The CDR3 coding sequence is TGCGCCAGCAGCCAAGATATAACGGGGGCCTACGAGCAGTACTTC.

The rearrangement uses TRBV4-1 and TRBJ2-5, with 8 bases matching TRBD1. The CDR3 spans 15 residues. CDR1 is MGHRA and CDR2 is YSYEKL in the germline V gene. After removal of 3 bases from V and 4 bases from J, the junction contained 7 bases not matched to a gene. In DNA, the CDR3 is TGCGCCAGCAGCCATCTGACAGGGGTTGGAGAGACCCAGTACTTC. It translates to CASSHLTGVGETQYF.

The chain employs TRBV15 and TRBJ2-5; D remains unclear. CDR3 length equals 15 residues. V shed 3 bases and J shed 2 bases, with 13 bases lying between them. Germline CDR1 reads LNHNV; CDR2 reads YYDKDF (reference sequence). DNA of the CDR3: TGTGCCACCAGCAGCCCGCCCAGATCTCAAGAGACCCAGTACTTC. The encoded protein is CATSSPPRSQETQYF.

To note about this clone: A junction end diverges from the germline sequence, so it may reflect a read error. The chain has TRBV11-2 and TRBJ1-2; maybe TRBD1 (5 bases). The length of the CDR3 is 14 residues. Germline V gives CDR1 SGHAT, CDR2 FQNNGV. CDR3 sequence: CASGLLDTSYGYTF. CDR3 in DNA: TGTGCCAGCGGCTTACTGGACACCAGCTATGGCTACACCTTC.

The gene calls are TRBV2 and TRBJ2-5, with 11 positions matching TRBD2. The J segment lost 2 bases and the V segment lost 7 bases, leaving 9 bases of the junction unmatched. There are 16 residues in the CDR3. The V gene's germline CDR1 is SNHLY and CDR2 FYNNEI. For the CDR3, the DNA is TGTGCCAGCACCCCCGAGACTAGCGGGACTCAAGAGACCCAGTACTTC. This translates into CASTPETSGTQETQYF.

This chain links TRBV19 with TRBJ2-7, with a weak D call TRBD1 (5 bases). Germline V gene data show CDR1 as LNHDA and CDR2 as SQIVND (reference sequence). This CDR3 region has 14 residues. Trimming removed 3 bases at V and 3 bases at J, with 12 bases between. The CDR3: CASSIGQGLYEQYF. In DNA, the CDR3 is TGTGCCAGTAGTATCGGGCAGGGCCTCTACGAGCAGTACTTC.

The chain links TRBV28 to TRBJ2-7, with a tentative D call TRBD2 (6 bases). Trimming took off 5 bases at V and 7 bases at J, with 27 bases between the two ends. The CDR3 is made up of 17 amino acids. Germline V gene sequence: CDR1 MDHEN, CDR2 SYDVKM. Here the CDR3 DNA reads TGTGCCAGCAGTCCCCAGCATCACTACCCCGGGAGTGGGGAGCAGTACTTC. It encodes CASSPQHHYPGSGEQYF.

The CDR3 here is CASSILQGQGDQETQYF. Written as DNA, the CDR3 is TGTGCCAGCAGCATACTACAGGGACAGGGTGACCAAGAGACCCAGTACTTC. The chain has TRBV13 and TRBJ2-5, with 9 positions matching TRBD1. The J segment lost 0 bases and the V segment lost 5 bases, leaving 10 bases of the junction unmatched. The CDR3 totals 17 residues. CDR1 is PRHDT, CDR2 FYEKMQ, per germline (reference sequence). Supplemented by reference TRBV13 and TRBJ2-5, the full variable domain reads AAGVIQSPRHLIKEKRETATLKCYPIPRHDTVYWYQQGPGQDPQFLISFYEKMQSDKGSIPDRFSAQQFSDYHSELNMSSLELGDSALYFCASSILQGQGDQETQYFGPGTRLLVL.

The chain has TRBV5-1 and TRBJ2-7; 10 bases fit TRBD1. The germline CDR1 and CDR2 sequences are SGHRS and YFSETQ. V lost 3 bases to trimming and J lost 5 bases; unmatched junction nucleotides: 8. The CDR3 has 15 residues. This CDR3 reads CASSSSGQGIDEQYF. The CDR3 DNA reads as TGCGCCAGCAGCTCGTCGGGACAGGGGATAGACGAGCAGTACTTC.